What follows describes a single T cell receptor beta chain. The method was immunoSEQ multiplex PCR; TCRdb's version includes in-frame clones alone and lacks a portion of them. Of about 26,000 clones in the sample, around four fifths were seen once. Germline V gene lookup returns CDR1 SGDLS and CDR2 YYNGEE. The CDR3 has 15 residues. V lost 4 bases and J 1 base, leaving 14 bases between the germline ends. The source of the sample is a study of radiotherapy plus CTLA-4 blockade in lung cancer. This sequence joins TRBV9 and TRBJ2-5; no reliable D call. The receptor comes from a human donor with non-small cell lung cancer that progressed on radiotherapy plus ipilimumab. The sample consisted of peripheral blood, taken from a patient treated with radiotherapy plus ipilimumab. Here the CDR3 reads CASSPSWAIQETQYF. Here the CDR3 DNA reads TGTGCCAGCAGCCCCAGCTGGGCTATCCAAGAGACCCAGTACTTC.